This passage covers 31 T cell receptor beta chains from one sample sequenced in a study of T-cell reconstitution after alpha-beta-depleted transplantation in children. Construction of the TCRbeta library involved unique molecular identifiers. TCRdb re-called the PCR reads with MiXCR, one entry per CDR3 protein. The sample contains 480,000 or so distinct CDR3 sequences, more than 9% of which appear only once. The material sequenced was PBMCs, taken before TCRalphabeta/CD19-depleted stem cell transplant. The origin of the receptors is a child aged 2 to 15 with inherited bone marrow failure, due to receive a stem cell transplant.

This clonotype was seen many times. This rearrangement joins TRBV5-1 to TRBJ2-1; TRBD2 aligns across 9 bases. The CDR3 totals 17 residues. Trimming removed 0 bases from V and 4 bases from J; junction bases left unmatched: 8. CDR1 is SGHRS and CDR2 is YFSETQ in the germline V gene. In nucleotides, the CDR3 is TGCGCCAGCAGCTTGGGATTGGGGACTAGCCCTTACAATGAGCAGTTCTTC. Encoded protein: CASSLGLGTSPYNEQFF.

This clonotype was seen many times. The rearrangement uses TRBV27 and TRBJ2-7; D is perhaps TRBD2 (6 bases). The CDR3 is 14 amino acids. V gave up 1 base and J gave up 5 bases, with 12 bases separating them. Looked up from germline, CDR1 is MNHEY and CDR2 is SMNVEV (reference sequence). As DNA, the CDR3 is TGTGCCAGCAGTTTATTGGAGGGAGACCACGAGCAGTACTTC. This sequence encodes CASSLLEGDHEQYF.

This clonotype was recorded many times. The chain joins TRBV25-1 to TRBJ2-1; D might be TRBD2 (6 bases). The CDR3 runs 14 residues. The V gene's germline CDR1 is MGHDK and CDR2 SYGVNS. Trimming cost V 8 bases and J 7 bases, with 18 bases left between them. The CDR3 DNA reads as TGTGCCAGCGGGCGGGACGGTCTTCGGAATGAGCAGTTCTTC. It is translated as CASGRDGLRNEQFF.

V usage is TRBV7-2 and J usage is TRBJ1-4, with unresolved D. V was clipped by 1 base and J by 0 bases, with 9 bases between them. The CDR3 is 16 residues long. The germline V gene has CDR1 SGHTA and CDR2 FQGNSA. CDR3 DNA sequence: TGTGCCAGCAGCTTAGTCCCAGCTACAACTAATGAAAAACTGTTTTTT. It yields the protein CASSLVPATTNEKLFF.

This clonotype was seen more than once but under ten times. The V gene is TRBV7-8, the J gene TRBJ2-2, with 10 bases fitting TRBD1. The CDR3 extends over 15 amino acids. Trimming at V came to 3 bases and at J to 5 bases, leaving 3 bases not matched to a gene. Germline values: CDR1 SGHVS, CDR2 FQNEAQ. CDR3 in DNA: TGTGCCAGCAGCTTGGGGACAGGGGTGACCGGGGAGCTGTTTTTT. Encoded protein: CASSLGTGVTGELFF.

This clonotype was seen at least ten times. The CDR3, as DNA: TGTGCCAGCATTGCGACTAGCGGGGCCAAAGAGACCCAGTACTTC. Its translation is CASIATSGAKETQYF. The rearrangement links TRBV2 to TRBJ2-5; 11 nucleotides match TRBD2. Per the germline V gene, CDR1 is SNHLY and CDR2 is FYNNEI. The CDR3 loop spans 15 amino acids. V was clipped by 7 bases and J by 3 bases; unmatched bases: 7. Based on the CDR3 plus reference TRBV2 and TRBJ2-5, the full variable domain is EPEVTQTPSHQVTQMGQEVILRCVPISNHLYFYWYRQILGQKVEFLVSFYNNEISEKSEIFDDQFSVERPDGSNFTLKIRSTKLEDSAMYFCASIATSGAKETQYFGPGTRLLVL.

The chain uses TRBV15 and TRBJ1-1; D gene ambiguous. Germline-derived CDR1 and CDR2 are LNHNV and YYDKDF (reference sequence). V was cut by 5 bases and J by 4 bases, with 14 bases left in between. This CDR3 is built from 14 residues. CDR3 amino acids: CATSLGVGGTEAFF. As DNA, the CDR3 is TGTGCCACCAGCCTCGGGGTGGGTGGCACTGAAGCTTTCTTT.

The rearrangement links TRBV28 to TRBJ2-1; 14 bases align to TRBD2. J lost 6 bases, V lost 6 bases, and 4 bases had no gene match. Germline CDR1 and CDR2: MDHEN and SYDVKM. The CDR3 totals 15 residues. The CDR3 sequence is CASRRTSGRRNEQFF. In DNA form, the CDR3 reads TGTGCCAGCAGACGGACTAGCGGGAGGCGCAATGAGCAGTTCTTC.

This clonotype was counted at least ten times. The chain has TRBV12-3 or TRBV12-4 and TRBJ2-3; TRBD2 agrees at 10 bases. V shed 6 bases and J 4 bases; nucleotides not matched to a gene: 7. The CDR3 sequence is 15 residues long. CDR3 region: CASSLASGSPDTQYF. Here the CDR3 DNA reads TGTGCCAGCAGCCTAGCTAGCGGGAGCCCAGATACGCAGTATTTT.

This clonotype was counted only a few times. The V gene is TRBV10-1, the J gene TRBJ2-1; D is tentatively TRBD1 or TRBD2 (5 bases each). CDR3 length: 17 residues. Trimming pared 6 bases from V and 7 bases from J, leaving 25 bases between. Germline CDR1 reads WNHNN; CDR2 reads SYGVQD (reference sequence). DNA of the CDR3: TGCGCCAGCAGCCCCGCGTTCGGGACGGGTTCGGTTAATGAGCAGTTCTTC. The encoded protein is CASSPAFGTGSVNEQFF.

This clonotype was counted a few times. This rearrangement joins TRBV5-1 to TRBJ1-1; possibly TRBD1 for D (5 bases). This CDR3 has 13 amino acids. Germline CDR1 is SGHRS and CDR2 is YFSETQ. Trimming removed 5 bases from V and 1 base from J, with 9 bases in between. CDR3 in amino acids: CASSEQANTEAFF. CDR3 coding DNA: TGCGCCAGCAGTGAACAGGCGAACACTGAAGCTTTCTTT. Filled out from reference TRBV5-1 and TRBJ1-1, the complete variable domain reads KAGVTQTPRYLIKTRGQQVTLSCSPISGHRSVSWYQQTPGQGLQFLFEYFSETQRNKGNFPGRFSGRQFSNSRSEMNVSTLELGDSALYLCASSEQANTEAFFGQGTRLTVV.

This clonotype was found many times. As DNA, the CDR3 is TGCAGCGTCGCAACTAGCGGAGCTAACTACGAGCAGTACTTC. It codes for CSVATSGANYEQYF. The chain is built from TRBV29-1 and TRBJ2-7, with 8 bases lining up with TRBD2. From germline, CDR1 is SQVTM and CDR2 ANQGSEA. The length of the CDR3 is 14 residues. J gave up 3 bases and V 6 bases, and 10 bases lay outside the gene matches.

Ten or more counts support this clonotype. CDR3 protein: CASSLTRNTGELFF. The CDR3 region has the DNA TGTGCCAGCAGCTTAACTCGGAACACCGGGGAGCTGTTTTTT. V is TRBV7-9 and J is TRBJ2-2; no clear D gene. This CDR3 region has 14 residues. The germline V gene has CDR1 SEHNR and CDR2 FQNEAQ (reference sequence). V was cut by 2 bases and J by 1 base, with 5 bases left in between.

This clonotype was seen many times. V usage is TRBV11-2 and J usage is TRBJ2-3; D is uncertain. Germline CDR1 is SGHAT and CDR2 is FQNNGV. V was pared by 5 bases and J by 0 bases, with 12 bases between. The length of the CDR3 is 15 residues. CDR3 DNA sequence: TGTGCCAGCAGCCTATATTCCCAGAGCACAGATACGCAGTATTTT. As protein: CASSLYSQSTDTQYF.

This clonotype has ten or more counts. The chain links TRBV11-2 to TRBJ2-5; 9 bases align to TRBD2. Unmatched junction bases numbered 6, after V lost 5 bases and J lost 2 bases. This CDR3 has 15 residues. Per germline, CDR1 SGHAT and CDR2 FQNNGV. The CDR3: CASSPWLAGQETQYF. CDR3 bases: TGTGCCAGCAGCCCGTGGCTAGCGGGGCAAGAGACCCAGTACTTC.

This clonotype showed up many times. The rearrangement links TRBV20-1 to TRBJ2-2, with a tentative D call TRBD1 (5 bases). CDR1 is DFQATT, CDR2 SNEGSKA, per germline (reference sequence). This CDR3 region has 16 residues. V lost 0 bases and J 0 bases, leaving 11 bases between the germline ends. For the CDR3, the DNA is TGCAGTGCTAGAGACGACAGTAACCCGAACACCGGGGAGCTGTTTTTT. Translation gives CSARDDSNPNTGELFF.

Points on this clonotype: Since a much larger clone is just one base distant, this may be a read error. The chain links TRBV12-5 to TRBJ2-1; no clear D gene. The V end lost 1 base, the J end lost 8 bases, and 15 bases lay between the germline ends. Germline CDR1 is LGHNT and CDR2 is FRNRAP. CDR3 length equals 15 residues. The CDR3 region is CASGLGLGRPDEQFF. For the CDR3, the DNA is TGTGCTAGTGGTTTGGGCCTTGGCAGGCCGGATGAGCAGTTCTTC.

This clonotype has at least ten counts. The chain couples TRBV7-9 to TRBJ1-1; D gene ambiguous. Germline CDR1 is SEHNR and CDR2 is FQNEAQ (reference sequence). This CDR3 has 16 amino acids. V was trimmed by 4 bases and J by 4 bases, leaving 19 bases between them. This CDR3 reads CASSSSRGGRSTEAFF. For the CDR3, the DNA is TGTGCCAGCAGCTCGTCACGCGGAGGTCGCAGCACTGAAGCTTTCTTT.

This clonotype was seen at least ten times. The chain is built from TRBV10-3 and TRBJ2-7; 9 bases are a match to TRBD1. The CDR3 loop spans 16 amino acids. The V gene end was trimmed by 2 bases and the J gene end by 3 bases; junction bases not matched to a gene: 8. The V gene's germline CDR1 is ENHRY and CDR2 SYGVKD. CDR3 nucleotides: TGTGCCATCAGTGAGGCGGACAGGGGCGCGGGCTACGAGCAGTACTTC. Residues: CAISEADRGAGYEQYF.

In regard to this clonotype: Just one base apart from a much larger clone, this may be a read error. This chain uses TRBV29-1 with TRBJ1-3; D unclear. The V end lost 6 bases, the J end lost 0 bases, and 9 bases lay between the germline ends. Germline V gene lookup returns CDR1 SQVTM and CDR2 ANQGSEA. The CDR3 covers 13 residues. The CDR3 DNA reads as TGCAGCGTGATCTGGGGCTCTGGAAACACCATATATTTT. Translating gives CSVIWGSGNTIYF.

This clonotype was detected a few times. The chain employs TRBV19 and TRBJ2-7, with 13 bases lining up with TRBD2. The CDR3 runs to 15 residues. V lost 6 bases and J lost 2; bases outside the gene matches: 4. Germline assignment: CDR1 LNHDA and CDR2 SQIVND (reference sequence). CDR3 sequence: CASRWTSGSTYEQYF. As DNA, the CDR3 is TGTGCCAGTAGGTGGACTAGCGGGAGTACCTACGAGCAGTACTTC.

This clonotype was seen only a few times. The gene calls are TRBV29-1 and TRBJ2-5, with TRBD1 matching 10 bases. Germline assignment: CDR1 SQVTM and CDR2 ANQGSEA. Trimming at V came to 7 bases and at J to 1 base, leaving 0 bases not matched to a gene. The CDR3 covers 12 residues. Here the CDR3 DNA reads TGCAGCGGGGACAGGGGCCAAGAGACCCAGTACTTC. Translation: CSGDRGQETQYF.

This clonotype was counted ten times or more. V usage is TRBV27 and J usage is TRBJ2-7, with D maybe TRBD1 (6 bases). The CDR3 consists of 13 residues. Trimming removed 5 bases at V and 4 bases at J, with 12 bases between. Germline CDR1 reads MNHEY; CDR2 reads SMNVEV (reference sequence). The CDR3 DNA follows: TGTGCCAGCAGTCCGGGACAACTATACGAGCAGTACTTC. Translated, it gives CASSPGQLYEQYF.

This clonotype has at least ten counts. The chain joins TRBV7-2 to TRBJ2-4; D may be TRBD1 (5 bases). V was shortened by 1 base and J by 1 base, with 8 bases between the two germline ends. The CDR3 is 15 amino acids. Germline V gene lookup returns CDR1 SGHTA and CDR2 FQGNSA. The CDR3 DNA reads as TGTGCCAGCAGCTTAGATCACAGGGCCAAAAACATTCAGTACTTC. It is translated as CASSLDHRAKNIQYF.

This clonotype was counted ten times or more. The chain has TRBV27 and TRBJ2-1; 13 bases are a match to TRBD2. The ends lost 5 bases at V and 6 bases at J; junction bases unmatched: 13. Germline V gene data show CDR1 as MNHEY and CDR2 as SMNVEV (reference sequence). The CDR3 consists of 18 residues. CDR3: CASSTGTSGITGPNEQFF. The CDR3 nucleotides read TGTGCCAGCAGTACTGGGACTAGCGGGATCACGGGCCCCAATGAGCAGTTCTTC.

This clonotype has a count of ten or more. The chain has TRBV2 and TRBJ1-1; D not resolved. The CDR3 loop spans 12 amino acids. V lost 3 bases to trimming and J lost 4 bases, with 6 bases between them. Germline CDR1 SNHLY, CDR2 FYNNEI. CDR3 region: CASSDLPTEAFF. In DNA form, the CDR3 reads TGTGCCAGCAGTGACCTACCCACTGAAGCTTTCTTT.

This clonotype was found many times. The J gene is TRBJ1-2, the V gene TRBV15, with D perhaps TRBD1 (6 bases). Germline lookup yields CDR1 LNHNV and CDR2 YYDKDF (reference sequence). V lost 0 bases and J 7 bases, leaving 12 bases between the germline ends. The CDR3 has 14 residues. CDR3 amino acids: CATSRDRGAGGYTF. The CDR3, as DNA: TGTGCCACCAGCAGAGATCGGGGGGCGGGTGGCTACACCTTC.

This clonotype was picked up a small number of times. The chain links TRBV20-1 to TRBJ2-7; a possible D gene is TRBD2 (6 bases). The germline gives CDR1 DFQATT, CDR2 SNEGSKA (reference sequence). The germline V and J ends were trimmed by 3 bases and 1 base, with 10 bases remaining between them. This CDR3 is built from 13 residues. The CDR3 protein is CSARGTDSYEQYF. The CDR3 coding sequence is TGCAGTGCTAGGGGGACTGATTCCTACGAGCAGTACTTC.

As for this clonotype: This may arise from a read error, as a much more abundant clone is one base away. The CDR3 DNA reads as TGTGCCAGCAGTGCGGGGACAGCAGGCAATGAGCAGTTCTTC. Translation: CASSAGTAGNEQFF. The J gene is TRBJ2-1, the V gene TRBV6-2 or TRBV6-3; perhaps TRBD1 as D (7 bases). There are 14 residues in the CDR3. Between the trimmed V and J ends, which lost 5 bases and 6 bases, there was a span of 14 bases. Germline V gene data show CDR1 as MNHEY and CDR2 as SVGEGT.

This clonotype was seen ten or more times. The CDR3: CASSLISQNEKLFF. The CDR3 DNA reads as TGTGCCAGCAGTTTAATAAGCCAAAATGAAAAACTGTTTTTT. The V gene is TRBV28, the J gene TRBJ1-4, with D hard to call. This CDR3 contains 14 residues. CDR1 and CDR2 (germline): MDHEN, SYDVKM. Trimming cost V 2 bases and J 5 bases, with 9 bases left between them.

This chain links TRBV21-1 with TRBJ1-5. TRBV21-1 is shown as a pseudogene. The CDR3 spans 17 residues. Here the CDR3 reads CASSKAARGLSNQPQHF. Here the CDR3 DNA reads TGTGCCAGCAGCAAAGCGGCGCGGGGGCTTAGCAATCAGCCCCAGCATTTT.